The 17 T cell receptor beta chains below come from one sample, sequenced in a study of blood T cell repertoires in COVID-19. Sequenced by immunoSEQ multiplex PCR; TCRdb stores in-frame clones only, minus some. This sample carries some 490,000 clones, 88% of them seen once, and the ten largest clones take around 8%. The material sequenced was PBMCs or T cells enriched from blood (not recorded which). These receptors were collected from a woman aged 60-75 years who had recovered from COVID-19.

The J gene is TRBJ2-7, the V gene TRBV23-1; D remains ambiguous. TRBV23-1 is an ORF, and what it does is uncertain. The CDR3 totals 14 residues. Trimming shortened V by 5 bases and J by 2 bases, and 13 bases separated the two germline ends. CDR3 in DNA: TGCGCCAGCAGTAAGACTGTAGTCCCCTACGAGCAGTACGTC. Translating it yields CASSKTVVPYEQYV.

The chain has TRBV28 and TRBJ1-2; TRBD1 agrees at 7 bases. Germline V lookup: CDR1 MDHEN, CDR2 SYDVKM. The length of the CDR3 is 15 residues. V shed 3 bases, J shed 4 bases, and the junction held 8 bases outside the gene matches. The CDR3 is CASSFNRGFPYGYTF. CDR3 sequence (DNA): TGTGCCAGCAGTTTCAACAGGGGATTTCCCTATGGCTACACCTTC.

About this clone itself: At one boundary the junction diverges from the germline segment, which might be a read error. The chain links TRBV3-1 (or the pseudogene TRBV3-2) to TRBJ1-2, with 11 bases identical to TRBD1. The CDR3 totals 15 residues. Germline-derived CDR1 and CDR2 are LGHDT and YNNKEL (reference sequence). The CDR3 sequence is CASSQVPGTGGSTTF. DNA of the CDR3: TGTGCCAGCAGTCAAGTCCCTGGGACAGGGGGTTCAACCACCTTC.

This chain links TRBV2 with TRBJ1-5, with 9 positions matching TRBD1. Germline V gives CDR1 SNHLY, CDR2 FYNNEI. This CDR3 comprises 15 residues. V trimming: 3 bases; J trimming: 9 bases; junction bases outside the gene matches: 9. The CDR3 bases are TGTGCCAGCAGTGATTACGGACAGGGGATAGGGCCCCAGCATTTT. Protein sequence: CASSDYGQGIGPQHF.

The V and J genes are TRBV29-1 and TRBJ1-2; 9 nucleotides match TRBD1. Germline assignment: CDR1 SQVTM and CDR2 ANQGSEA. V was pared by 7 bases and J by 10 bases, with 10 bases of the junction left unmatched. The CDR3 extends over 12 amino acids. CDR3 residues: CSALPGQGVYTF. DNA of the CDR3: TGCAGCGCGTTGCCGGGACAGGGAGTCTACACCTTC.

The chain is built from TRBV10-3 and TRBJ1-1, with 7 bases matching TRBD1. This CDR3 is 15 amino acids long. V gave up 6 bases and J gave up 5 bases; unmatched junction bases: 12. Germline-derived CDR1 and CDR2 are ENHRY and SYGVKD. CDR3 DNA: TGTGCCATCAGAGAACAGGGGCCGGGGGTTACTGAAGCTTTCTTT. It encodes CAIREQGPGVTEAFF.

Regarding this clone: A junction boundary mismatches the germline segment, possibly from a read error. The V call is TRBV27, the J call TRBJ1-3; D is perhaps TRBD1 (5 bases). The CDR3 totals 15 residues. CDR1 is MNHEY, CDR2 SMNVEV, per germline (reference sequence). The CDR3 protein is CASSLYAGSENTIYF. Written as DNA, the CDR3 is TGTGCCAGCAGTTTATATGCAGGGTCTGAAAACACCATATATTTT.

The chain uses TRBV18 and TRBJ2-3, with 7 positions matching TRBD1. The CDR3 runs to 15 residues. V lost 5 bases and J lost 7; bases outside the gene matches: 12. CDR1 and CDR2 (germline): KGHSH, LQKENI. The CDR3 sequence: CASSTQTGSLNTQYF. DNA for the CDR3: TGTGCCAGCTCAACTCAGACAGGGTCCCTTAATACGCAGTATTTT.

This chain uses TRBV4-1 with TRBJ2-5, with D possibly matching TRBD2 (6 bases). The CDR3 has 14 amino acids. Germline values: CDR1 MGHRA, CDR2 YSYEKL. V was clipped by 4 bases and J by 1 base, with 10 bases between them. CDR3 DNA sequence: TGCGCCAGCAGCCCAGGAGGGGCCCAAGAGACCCAGTACTTC. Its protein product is CASSPGGAQETQYF.

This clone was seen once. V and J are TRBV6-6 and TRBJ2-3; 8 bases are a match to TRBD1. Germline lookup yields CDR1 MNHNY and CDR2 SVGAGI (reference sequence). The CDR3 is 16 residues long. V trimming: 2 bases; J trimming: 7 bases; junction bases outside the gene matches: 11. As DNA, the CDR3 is TGTGCCAGCAGTTACCCTAGGACAGGGACGGATTATACGCAGTATTTT. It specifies CASSYPRTGTDYTQYF.

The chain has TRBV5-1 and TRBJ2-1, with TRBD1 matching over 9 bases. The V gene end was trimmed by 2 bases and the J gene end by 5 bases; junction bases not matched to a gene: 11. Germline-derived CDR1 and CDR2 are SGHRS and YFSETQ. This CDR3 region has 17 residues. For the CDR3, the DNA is TGCGCCAGCAGCTTATACTCAGGGACAGGGTGGGACAATGAGCAGTTCTTC. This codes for CASSLYSGTGWDNEQFF.

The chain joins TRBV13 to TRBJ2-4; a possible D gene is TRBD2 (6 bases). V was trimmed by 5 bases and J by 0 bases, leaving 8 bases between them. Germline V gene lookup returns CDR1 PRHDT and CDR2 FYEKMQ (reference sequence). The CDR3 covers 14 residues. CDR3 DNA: TGTGCCAGCAGCGCGGGACTAGCCAAAAACATTCAGTACTTC. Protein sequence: CASSAGLAKNIQYF.

The CDR3 DNA reads TGTGCCAGCAGTGAAGTCGTTTCACCCCTCCACTTT. This sequence encodes CASSEVVSPLHF. The chain couples TRBV2 to TRBJ1-6, with D uncertain. The CDR3 length is 12 residues. Per the germline V gene, CDR1 is SNHLY and CDR2 is FYNNEI. With 1 base removed from V and 9 bases from J, the gap between germline ends came to 4 bases.

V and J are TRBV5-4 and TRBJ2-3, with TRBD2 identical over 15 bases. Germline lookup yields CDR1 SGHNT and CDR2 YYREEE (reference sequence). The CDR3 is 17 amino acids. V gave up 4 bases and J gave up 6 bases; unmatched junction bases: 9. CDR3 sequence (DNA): TGTGCCAGCAGCCCTCGGACTAGCGGGGGGGATTCGGATACGCAGTATTTT. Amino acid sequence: CASSPRTSGGDSDTQYF.

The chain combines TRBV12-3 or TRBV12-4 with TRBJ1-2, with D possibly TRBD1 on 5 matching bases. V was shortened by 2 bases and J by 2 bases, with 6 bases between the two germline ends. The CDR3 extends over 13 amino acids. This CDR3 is CASSLKGNYGYTF. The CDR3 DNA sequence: TGTGCCAGCAGTTTAAAGGGGAACTATGGCTACACCTTC.

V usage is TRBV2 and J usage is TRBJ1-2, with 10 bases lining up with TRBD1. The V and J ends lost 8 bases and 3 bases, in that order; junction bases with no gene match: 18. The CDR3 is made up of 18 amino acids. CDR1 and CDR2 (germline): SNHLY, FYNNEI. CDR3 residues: CASLTPIRQGAGDYGYTF. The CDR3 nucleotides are TGTGCCAGCCTGACTCCTATCCGACAGGGGGCAGGTGACTATGGCTACACCTTC.

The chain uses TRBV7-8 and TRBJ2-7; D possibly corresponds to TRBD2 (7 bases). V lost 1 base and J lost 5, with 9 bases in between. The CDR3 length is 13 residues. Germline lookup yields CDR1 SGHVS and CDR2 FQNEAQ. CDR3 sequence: CASSLGGGDEQYF. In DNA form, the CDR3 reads TGTGCCAGCAGCTTAGGGGGGGGCGACGAGCAGTACTTC.